This TCR beta chain was observed in a study of blood T cell repertoires in COVID-19. A single count supports this clone. V was clipped by 5 bases and J by 0 bases; unmatched bases: 4. Germline CDR1 is SEHNR and CDR2 is FQNEAQ (reference sequence). The CDR3 covers 16 residues. Followed longitudinally, the Seattle patients had been enrolled during active infection. As handled by the study authors: Nucleated cell counts were estimated from reference gene primer amplification. Only in-frame clones appear in the TCRdb table, and some are missing; sequencing was by immunoSEQ multiplex PCR. V, J and clone size reflect that table, while D and trimming were determined from the DNA. The repertoire has 200,000 to 250,000 clones, 80% to 90% of them found once; the top ten carry around 7%.

The sequencing input was peripheral blood. This clonotype originated in a woman of 80 years or more with COVID-19, enrolled during active disease. This chain connects TRBV7-9 to TRBJ2-4; 10 bases map to TRBD1. CDR3 sequence (DNA): TGTGCCAGCAGCCACGACAGGGGGCTAGCCAAAAACATTCAGTACTTC. Translating it yields CASSHDRGLAKNIQYF.